These 6 T cell receptor beta chains originate from one sample sequenced in a study of identical twins. TCRdb independently ran MiXCR on the 5' RACE reads; one entry per CDR3 protein. The sample has a few hundred thousand distinct CDR3 sequences; 9.6% are singletons. These same data were also listed under a study on yellow fever vaccine responses in identical twins.

The sample taken for sequencing was PBMCs. The origin of the receptors is a woman between 18 and 30 years old in good health.

The chain couples TRBV19 to TRBJ2-1; 10 nucleotides match TRBD1. This CDR3 is built from 16 residues. Trimming took 3 bases from V and 5 from J; bases not matched to a gene: 7. Per the germline V gene, CDR1 is LNHDA and CDR2 is SQIVND (reference sequence). CDR3 DNA: TGTGCCAGTAGTATTACTGGGACAGGGGTAGACAATGAGCAGTTCTTC. Its translation is CASSITGTGVDNEQFF.

This clonotype appeared a single time. The V gene is TRBV6-1, the J gene TRBJ2-1, with 8 bases matching TRBD1. CDR3 length: 15 residues. The trim removed 4 bases at V and 5 bases at J, leaving 7 bases unmatched. The germline V gene encodes CDR1 MNHNS and CDR2 SASEGT. The CDR3 protein is CASSGGTGFHNEQFF. The CDR3 DNA reads as TGTGCCAGCAGTGGCGGGACAGGCTTTCACAATGAGCAGTTCTTC.

This chain joins TRBV3-1 and TRBJ2-3, with D maybe TRBD2 (5 bases). Germline CDR1 LGHDT, CDR2 YNNKEL (reference sequence). The CDR3 has 15 residues. V was pared by 4 bases and J by 0 bases, with 11 bases between. Written as DNA, the CDR3 is TGTGCCAGCAGCCGGAGCGGAACTAGCACAGATACGCAGTATTTT. Its translation: CASSRSGTSTDTQYF.

This clonotype has only a few counts. The genes are TRBV3-1 and TRBJ2-7, with TRBD1 identical over 8 bases. The V and J ends lost 4 bases and 6 bases, in that order; junction bases with no gene match: 5. There are 13 residues in the CDR3. CDR1 is LGHDT, CDR2 YNNKEL, per germline (reference sequence). The CDR3 region is CASSRRQGSEQYF. CDR3 sequence (DNA): TGTGCCAGCAGCCGAAGACAGGGGAGCGAGCAGTACTTC.

This clonotype has ten or more counts. This sequence joins TRBV12-3 or TRBV12-4 and TRBJ2-7; a weak D match, TRBD2 (6 bases). The ends were cut back, 2 bases at V and 0 bases at J, with 11 bases in the middle. The CDR3 runs to 15 residues. The CDR3 protein is CASSLPRDSSYEQYF. DNA for the CDR3: TGTGCCAGCAGTTTACCCCGGGACTCCTCCTACGAGCAGTACTTC.

This clonotype appeared many times. The V and J genes are TRBV11-2 and TRBJ2-1, with D possibly being TRBD2 (6 bases). Trimming took off 8 bases at V and 4 bases at J, with 12 bases between the two ends. The CDR3 is 13 residues long. Germline CDR1 is SGHAT and CDR2 is FQNNGV. This CDR3 is CASHSSVYNEQFF. DNA of the CDR3: TGTGCCAGCCACTCTAGCGTGTACAATGAGCAGTTCTTC. Full variable domain (remainder filled in from reference TRBV11-2 and TRBJ2-1): EAGVAQSPRYKIIEKRQSVAFWCNPISGHATLYWYQQILGQGPKLLIQFQNNGVVDDSQLPKDRFSAERLKGVDSTLKIQPAKLEDSAVYLCASHSSVYNEQFFGPGTRLTVL.